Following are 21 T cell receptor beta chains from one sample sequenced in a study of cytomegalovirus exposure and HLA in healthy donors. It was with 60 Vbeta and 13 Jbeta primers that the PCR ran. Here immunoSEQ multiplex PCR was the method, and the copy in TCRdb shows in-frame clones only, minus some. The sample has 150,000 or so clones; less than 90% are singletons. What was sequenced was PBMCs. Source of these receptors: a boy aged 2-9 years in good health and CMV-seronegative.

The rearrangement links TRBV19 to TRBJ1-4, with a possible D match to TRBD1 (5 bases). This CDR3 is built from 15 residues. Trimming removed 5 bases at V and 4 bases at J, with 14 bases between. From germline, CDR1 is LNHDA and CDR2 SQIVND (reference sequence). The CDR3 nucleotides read TGTGCCAGTAGTCCTTCAAGGGGACTTAATGAAAAACTGTTTTTT. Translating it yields CASSPSRGLNEKLFF.

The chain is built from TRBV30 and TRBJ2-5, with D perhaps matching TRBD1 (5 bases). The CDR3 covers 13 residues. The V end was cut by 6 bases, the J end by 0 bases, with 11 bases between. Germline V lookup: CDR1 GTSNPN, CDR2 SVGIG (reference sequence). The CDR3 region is CACLTGDQETQYF. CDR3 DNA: TGTGCCTGCCTAACAGGTGACCAAGAGACCCAGTACTTC.

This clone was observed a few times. The CDR3 DNA sequence: TGTGCCAGCTCACCGCCGAGGGGGGGAAGGGGCAATCAGCCCCAGCATTTT. Translation gives CASSPPRGGRGNQPQHF. The chain links TRBV18 to TRBJ1-5; TRBD1 might be the D (6 bases). This CDR3 contains 17 residues. Germline V gene lookup returns CDR1 KGHSH and CDR2 LQKENI. V was trimmed by 3 bases and J by 2 bases, leaving 17 bases between them. Full variable domain (missing parts from reference TRBV18 and TRBJ1-5): NAGVMQNPRHLVRRRGQEARLRCSPMKGHSHVYWYRQLPEEGLKFMVYLQKENIIDESGMPKERFSAEFPKEGPSILRIQQVVRGDSAAYFCASSPPRGGRGNQPQHFGDGTRLSIL.

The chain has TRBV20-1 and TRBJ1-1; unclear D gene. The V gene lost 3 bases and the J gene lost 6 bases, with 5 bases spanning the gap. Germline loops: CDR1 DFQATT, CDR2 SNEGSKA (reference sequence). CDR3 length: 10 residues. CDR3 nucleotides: TGCAGTGCTAGTCAGTCTGAAGCTTTCTTT. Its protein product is CSASQSEAFF.

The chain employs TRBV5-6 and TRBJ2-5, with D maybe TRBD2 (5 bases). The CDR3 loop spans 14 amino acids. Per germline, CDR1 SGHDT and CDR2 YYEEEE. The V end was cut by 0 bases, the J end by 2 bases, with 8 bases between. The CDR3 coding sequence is TGTGCCAGCAGCTTGGGCGGGCGTCAAGAGACCCAGTACTTC. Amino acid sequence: CASSLGGRQETQYF.

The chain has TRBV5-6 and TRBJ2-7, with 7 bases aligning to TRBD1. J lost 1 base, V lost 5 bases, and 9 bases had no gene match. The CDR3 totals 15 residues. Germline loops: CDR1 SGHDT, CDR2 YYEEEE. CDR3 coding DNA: TGTGCCAGCAGTTTCTACGGGACAGCTTCCTACGAGCAGTACTTC. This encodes CASSFYGTASYEQYF.

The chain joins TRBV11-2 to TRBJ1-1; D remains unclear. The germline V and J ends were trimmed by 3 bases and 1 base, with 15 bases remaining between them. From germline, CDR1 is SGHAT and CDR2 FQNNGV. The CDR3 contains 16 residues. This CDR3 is CASSFSVVGRNTEAFF. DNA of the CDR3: TGTGCCAGCAGCTTCTCTGTTGTGGGCCGGAACACTGAAGCTTTCTTT.

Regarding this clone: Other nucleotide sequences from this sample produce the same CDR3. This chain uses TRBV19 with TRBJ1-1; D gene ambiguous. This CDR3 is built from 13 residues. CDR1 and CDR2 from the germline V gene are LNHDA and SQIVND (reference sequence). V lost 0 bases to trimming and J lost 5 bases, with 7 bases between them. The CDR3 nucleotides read TGTGCCAGTAGTATAGATCGTCGGACTGAAGCTTTCTTT. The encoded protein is CASSIDRRTEAFF. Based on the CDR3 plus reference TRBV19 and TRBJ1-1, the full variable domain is DGGITQSPKYLFRKEGQNVTLSCEQNLNHDAMYWYRQDPGQGLRLIYYSQIVNDFQKGDIAEGYSVSREKKESFPLTVTSAQKNPTAFYLCASSIDRRTEAFFGQGTRLTVV.

The CDR3 loop is CASSQSSGGVTYEQYF. The CDR3 bases are TGTGCCAGCAGCCAATCTAGCGGCGGGGTAACCTACGAGCAGTACTTC. This chain links TRBV16 with TRBJ2-7; D is perhaps TRBD2 (6 bases). The CDR3 is 16 residues long. V was pared by 0 bases and J by 2 bases, with 14 bases between. The germline CDR1 and CDR2 sequences are KGHSY and FQNENV.

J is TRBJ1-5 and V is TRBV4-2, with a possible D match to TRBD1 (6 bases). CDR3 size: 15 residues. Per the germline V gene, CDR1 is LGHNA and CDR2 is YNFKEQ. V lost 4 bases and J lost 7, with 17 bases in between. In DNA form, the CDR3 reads TGTGCCAGCAGCCGCGACGGCGCAGGGGACCAGCCCCAGCATTTT. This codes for CASSRDGAGDQPQHF.

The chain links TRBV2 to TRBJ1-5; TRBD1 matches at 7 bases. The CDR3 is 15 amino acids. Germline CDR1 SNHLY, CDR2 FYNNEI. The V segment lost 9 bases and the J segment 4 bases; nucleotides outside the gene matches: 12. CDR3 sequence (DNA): TGTGCCAGTAGAATACCGGGACAGAGAAATCAGCCCCAGCATTTT. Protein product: CASRIPGQRNQPQHF.

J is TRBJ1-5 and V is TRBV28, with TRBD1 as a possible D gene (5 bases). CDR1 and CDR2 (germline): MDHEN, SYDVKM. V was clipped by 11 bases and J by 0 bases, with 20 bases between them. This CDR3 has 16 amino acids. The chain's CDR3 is CAVGRGEIYSNQPQHF. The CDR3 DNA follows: TGTGCCGTCGGCCGGGGGGAAATTTATAGCAATCAGCCCCAGCATTTT.

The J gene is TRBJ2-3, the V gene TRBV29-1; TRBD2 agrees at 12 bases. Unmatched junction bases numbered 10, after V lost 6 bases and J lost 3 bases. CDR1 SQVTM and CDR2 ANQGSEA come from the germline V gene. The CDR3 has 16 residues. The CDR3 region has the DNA TGCAGCGTGAGTCCACCTAGCGGGAGGGGAACAGATACGCAGTATTTT. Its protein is CSVSPPSGRGTDTQYF.

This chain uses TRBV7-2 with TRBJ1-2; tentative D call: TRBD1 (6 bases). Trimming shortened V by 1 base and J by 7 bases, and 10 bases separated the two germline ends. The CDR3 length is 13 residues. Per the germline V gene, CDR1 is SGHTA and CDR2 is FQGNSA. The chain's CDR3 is CASSLEGGFGYTF. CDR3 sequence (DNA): TGTGCCAGCAGCTTAGAGGGGGGGTTTGGCTACACCTTC. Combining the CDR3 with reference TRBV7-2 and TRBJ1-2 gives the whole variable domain GAGVSQSPSNKVTEKGKDVELRCDPISGHTALYWYRQSLGQGLEFLIYFQGNSAPDKSGLPSDRFSAERTGGSVSTLTIQRTQQEDSAVYLCASSLEGGFGYTFGSGTRLTVV.

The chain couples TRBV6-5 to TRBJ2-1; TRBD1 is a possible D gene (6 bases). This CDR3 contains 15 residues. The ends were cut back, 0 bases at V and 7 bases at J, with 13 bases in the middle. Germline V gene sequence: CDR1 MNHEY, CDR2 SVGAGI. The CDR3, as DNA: TGTGCCAGCAGTTACTCAGGACAGCAGGAAAATGAGCAGTTCTTC. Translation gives CASSYSGQQENEQFF.

The CDR3 sequence: CASSRGQGAIWANVLTF. CDR3 coding DNA: TGTGCCAGCAGTAGAGGACAGGGGGCGATCTGGGCCAACGTCCTGACTTTC. The V call is TRBV25-1, the J call TRBJ2-6, with 11 bases aligning to TRBD1. The CDR3 is 17 residues long. From germline, CDR1 is MGHDK and CDR2 SYGVNS. V was pared by 5 bases and J by 5 bases, with 8 bases of the junction left unmatched. The variable domain in full, completed from reference TRBV25-1 and TRBJ2-6, reads EADIYQTPRYLVIGTGKKITLECSQTMGHDKMYWYQQDPGMELHLIHYSYGVNSTEKGDLSSESTVSRIRTEHFPLTLESARPSHTSQYLCASSRGQGAIWANVLTFGAGSRLTVL.

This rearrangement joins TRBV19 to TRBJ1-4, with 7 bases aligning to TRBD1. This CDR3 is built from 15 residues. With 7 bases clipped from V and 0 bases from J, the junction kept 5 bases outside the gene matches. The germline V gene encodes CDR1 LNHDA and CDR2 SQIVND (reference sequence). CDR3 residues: CASTGTVTTNEKLFF. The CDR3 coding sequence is TGTGCCAGTACTGGGACAGTTACAACTAATGAAAAACTGTTTTTT.

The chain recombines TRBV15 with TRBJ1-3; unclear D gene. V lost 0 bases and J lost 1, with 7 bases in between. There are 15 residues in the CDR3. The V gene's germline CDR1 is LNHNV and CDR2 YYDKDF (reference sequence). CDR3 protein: CATSRDARSGNTIYF. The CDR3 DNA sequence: TGTGCCACCAGCAGAGATGCCCGGTCTGGAAACACCATATATTTT.

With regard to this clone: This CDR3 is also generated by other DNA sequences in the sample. CDR3 bases: TGCGCCAGCAGCTCCGGGGGGCCGAACTCCTACGAGCAGTACTTC. Protein product: CASSSGGPNSYEQYF. V usage is TRBV5-1 and J usage is TRBJ2-7; D might be TRBD2 (7 bases). Trimming pared 3 bases from V and 0 bases from J, leaving 13 bases between. The germline V gene encodes CDR1 SGHRS and CDR2 YFSETQ. The CDR3 runs to 15 residues.

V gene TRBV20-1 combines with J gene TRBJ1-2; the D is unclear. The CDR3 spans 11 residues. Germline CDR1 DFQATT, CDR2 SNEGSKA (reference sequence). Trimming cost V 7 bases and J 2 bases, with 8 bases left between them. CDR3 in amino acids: CSGGWNYGYTF. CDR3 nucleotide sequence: TGCAGTGGAGGGTGGAACTATGGCTACACCTTC.

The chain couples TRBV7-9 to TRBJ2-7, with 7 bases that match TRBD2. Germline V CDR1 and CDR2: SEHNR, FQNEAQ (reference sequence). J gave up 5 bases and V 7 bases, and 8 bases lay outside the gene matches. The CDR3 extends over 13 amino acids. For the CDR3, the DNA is TGTGCCAGCACCCCCTGGGGGGGGAACGAGCAGTACTTC. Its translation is CASTPWGGNEQYF.